Sequencing of this T cell receptor (beta chain) was carried out in a study of cytomegalovirus exposure and HLA in healthy donors. On the study more broadly: A previous analysis identified 90 million to 140 million unique TCR beta sequences derived from around 180 million T cells.

The CDR3 is made up of 15 amino acids. Losses at the gene ends were 2 bases for V and 5 bases for J; bases not matched to a gene: 5. The V gene's germline CDR1 is SEHNR and CDR2 FQNEAQ (reference sequence). As regards this clone: Its antigen is unidentified.

Study findings and constraints: Cytomegalovirus-associated status was assigned to 164 TCR beta chains. In a later analysis, TCR association rates varied by HLA locus: DRB1 most, HLA-C fewest.

With 60 Vbeta and 13 Jbeta primers, the PCR was carried out. Profiling relied on immunoSEQ multiplex PCR, and the TCRdb table lists in-frame clones only, not all of them. The sample lists 95,000 or so clones, 81% occurring once. Material: PBMCs. The chain couples TRBV7-9 to TRBJ2-5; TRBD2 agrees at 10 bases. The receptor was derived from a woman aged 70 to 79 in good health and CMV-seropositive. The CDR3 region has the DNA TGTGCCAGCAGCTTACTAGCGGGAGCGAACGAGACCCAGTACTTC. Translation: CASSLLAGANETQYF. The entire variable domain, with the rest obtained from reference TRBV7-9 and TRBJ2-5, is as follows: DTGVSQNPRHKITKRGQNVTFRCDPISEHNRLYWYRQTLGQGPEFLTYFQNEAQLEKSRLLSDRFSAERPKGSFSTLEIQRTEQGDSAMYLCASSLLAGANETQYFGPGTRLLVL.